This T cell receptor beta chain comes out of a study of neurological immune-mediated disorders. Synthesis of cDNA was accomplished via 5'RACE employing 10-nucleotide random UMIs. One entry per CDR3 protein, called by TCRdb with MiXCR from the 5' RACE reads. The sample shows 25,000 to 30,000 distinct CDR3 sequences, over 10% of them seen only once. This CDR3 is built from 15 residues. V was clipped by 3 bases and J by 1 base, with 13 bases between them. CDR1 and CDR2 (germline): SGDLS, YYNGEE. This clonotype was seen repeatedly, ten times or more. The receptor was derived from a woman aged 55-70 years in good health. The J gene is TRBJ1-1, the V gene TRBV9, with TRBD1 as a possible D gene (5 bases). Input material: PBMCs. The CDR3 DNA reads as TGTGCCAGCAGCGAAGGGGAGCGGTGGAACACTGAAGCTTTCTTT. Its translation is CASSEGERWNTEAFF.